This T cell receptor beta chain is drawn from a study of blood T cell repertoires in COVID-19. Study as a whole: COVID-19 samples, acute and convalescent, were from the United States, Italy and Spain. Sample material is recorded as cDNA or gDNA derived from T cells, B-cell-depleted T cells, or PBMCs.

In the original analysis: By means of reference gene primer amplification, nucleated cell counts were estimated. Clones were sequenced by immunoSEQ multiplex PCR, and TCRdb holds only the in-frame ones, with some missing. Clone size and V and J calls were adopted from that table, with D and trimming inferred from the DNA. Of fewer than 250,000 clones listed, 84% were seen once; the top ten hold over 9.5%. Seattle's cohort entered during active infection and was followed longitudinally. This clone was seen many times. Trimming at V came to 7 bases and at J to 0 bases, leaving 7 bases not matched to a gene. The CDR3 totals 16 residues. CDR1 MGHRA and CDR2 YSYEKL come from the germline V gene.

This chain joins TRBV4-1 and TRBJ2-3; 10 nucleotides match TRBD1. This sequence originates from a woman of 80 years or more with COVID-19, enrolled during active disease. The sequencing sample was made of peripheral blood. CDR3 DNA sequence: TGCGCCAGCAATCGGGGACAGGGGTCCAGCACAGATACGCAGTATTTT. Protein sequence: CASNRGQGSSTDTQYF.